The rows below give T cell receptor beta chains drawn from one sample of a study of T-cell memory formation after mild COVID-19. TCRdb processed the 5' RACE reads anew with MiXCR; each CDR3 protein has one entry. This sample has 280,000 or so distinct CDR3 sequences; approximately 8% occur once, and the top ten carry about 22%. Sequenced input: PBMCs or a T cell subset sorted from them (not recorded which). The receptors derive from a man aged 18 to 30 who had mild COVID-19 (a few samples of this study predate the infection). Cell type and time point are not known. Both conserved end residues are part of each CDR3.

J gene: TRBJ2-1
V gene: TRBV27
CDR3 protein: CASSTGTRVGEQFF

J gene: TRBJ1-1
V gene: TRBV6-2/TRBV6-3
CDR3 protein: CASSYDTEAFF

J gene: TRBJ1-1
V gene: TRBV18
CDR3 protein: CASSPMGQGSTEAFF

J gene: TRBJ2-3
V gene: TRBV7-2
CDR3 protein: CASSLQWGARVDTQYF

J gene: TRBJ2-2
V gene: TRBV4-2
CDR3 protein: CASSQEVRDTGELFF

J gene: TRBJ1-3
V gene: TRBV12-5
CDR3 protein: CASGFSSLNTIYF

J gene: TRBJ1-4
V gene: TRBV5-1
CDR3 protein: CASKQGYEEKLFF

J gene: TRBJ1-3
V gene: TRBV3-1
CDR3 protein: CASSYHQGSGNTIYF

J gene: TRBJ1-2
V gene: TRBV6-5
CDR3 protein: CASSLSGGQYGYTF

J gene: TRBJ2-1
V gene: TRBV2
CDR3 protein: CASSEAVLAGGPLDNEQFF

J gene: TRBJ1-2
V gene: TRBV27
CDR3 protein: CASTRWETGYGYTF

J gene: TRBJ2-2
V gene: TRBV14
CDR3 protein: CASSRQTALTAPGELFF

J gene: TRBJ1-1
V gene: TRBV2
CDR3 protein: CASSEAPVNTEAFF

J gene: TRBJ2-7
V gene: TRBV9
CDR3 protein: CASSVAGTSGPYEQYF

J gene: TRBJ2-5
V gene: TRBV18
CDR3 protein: CASSPQKTQYF

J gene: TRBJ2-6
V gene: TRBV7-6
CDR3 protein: CASSSRQSHGLSSGANVLTF

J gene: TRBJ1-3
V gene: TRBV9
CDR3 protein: CASSVAPSSGNTIYF

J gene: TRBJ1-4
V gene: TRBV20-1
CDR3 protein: CSARDSKKSEKLFF

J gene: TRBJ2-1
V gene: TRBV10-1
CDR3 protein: CAIDKDPSEQFF

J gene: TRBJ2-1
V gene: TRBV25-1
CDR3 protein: CASSEFWTRMFF

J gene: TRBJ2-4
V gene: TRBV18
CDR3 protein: CASSLSQGGTKNIQYF

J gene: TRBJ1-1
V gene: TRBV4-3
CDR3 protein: CASSPGQGNTEAFF

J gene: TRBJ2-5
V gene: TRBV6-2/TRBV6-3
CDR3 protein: CASSRTRRGQETQYF

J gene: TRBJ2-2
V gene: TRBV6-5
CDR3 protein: CASSYSKDGANTGELFF

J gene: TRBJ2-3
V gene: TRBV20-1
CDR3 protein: CSAFRGGGLGDTQYF

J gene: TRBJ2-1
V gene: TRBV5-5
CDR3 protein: CASSLWAPLYNEQFF

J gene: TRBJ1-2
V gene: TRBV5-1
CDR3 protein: CASSGARNGYTF